This T cell receptor (beta chain) was profiled in a study of radiation and T cells in renal cell carcinoma. Sequenced by immunoSEQ multiplex PCR; TCRdb stores in-frame clones only, minus some. The sample lists roughly 20,000 clones, approximately 62% occurring once. Germline V lookup: CDR1 LNHDA, CDR2 SQIVND (reference sequence). The CDR3 is 14 residues long. The ends lost 10 bases at V and 0 bases at J; junction bases unmatched: 5. Stated treatment: 15 Gy SBRT to primary tumor, nephrectomy 4 weeks later. Nephrectomy followed 15 Gy stereotactic body radiation by 4 weeks. The sample in question was tumor tissue, obtained from a patient whose treatment included radiotherapy and nephrectomy. The chain carries TRBV19 and TRBJ2-1; 8 nucleotides line up with TRBD1. This TCR derives from a woman aged 70-85 years with renal cell carcinoma. The DNA for the CDR3 is TGTGCCACCTGGACAGGGAGCTCCTACAATGAGCAGTTCTTC. Its translation: CATWTGSSYNEQFF.